Listed here is a single TCR beta chain. Its antigen is currently unknown. This entry is derived from a study of cytomegalovirus exposure and HLA in healthy donors. Notes on the study in general: In a later analysis, most CMV-associated TCR beta chains appeared HLA-restricted. A previous analysis found most TCR beta V segments productive roughly 90% or roughly 30% of the time. Researchers reported in a later analysis that common viral pathogens appeared linked to several top clusters.

The PCR contained 60 Vbeta and 13 Jbeta primers. Using immunoSEQ multiplex PCR, the repertoire was profiled, and TCRdb retains in-frame clones only, with some absent. The sample lists some 95,000 clones, 60% to 85% seen once, with around 5% in the top ten. Sequencing used PBMCs. The receptor was derived from a woman between 35 and 50 years old in good health and CMV-seronegative.

In DNA form, the CDR3 reads TGTGCCAGCAGCGTAGGAGAAGAGACCCAGTACTTC. Its protein is CASSVGEETQYF. The V call is TRBV9, the J call TRBJ2-5; D unresolved. The germline V gene encodes CDR1 SGDLS and CDR2 YYNGEE. The CDR3 has 12 residues. Trimming took 0 bases from V and 3 from J, leaving 3 bases between them.